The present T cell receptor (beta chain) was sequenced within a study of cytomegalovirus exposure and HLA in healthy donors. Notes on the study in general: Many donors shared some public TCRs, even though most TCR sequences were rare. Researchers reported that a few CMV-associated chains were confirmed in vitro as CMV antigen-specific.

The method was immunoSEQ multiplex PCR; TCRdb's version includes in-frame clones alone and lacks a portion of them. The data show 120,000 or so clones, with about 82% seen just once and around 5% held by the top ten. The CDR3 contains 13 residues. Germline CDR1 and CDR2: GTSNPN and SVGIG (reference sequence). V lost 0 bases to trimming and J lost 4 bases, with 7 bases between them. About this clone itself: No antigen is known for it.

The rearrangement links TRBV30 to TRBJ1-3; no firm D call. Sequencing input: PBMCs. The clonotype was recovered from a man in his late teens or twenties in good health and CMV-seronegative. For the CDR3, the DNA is TGTGCCTGGAGTGTACTGCGGGGAAACACCATATATTTT. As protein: CAWSVLRGNTIYF.